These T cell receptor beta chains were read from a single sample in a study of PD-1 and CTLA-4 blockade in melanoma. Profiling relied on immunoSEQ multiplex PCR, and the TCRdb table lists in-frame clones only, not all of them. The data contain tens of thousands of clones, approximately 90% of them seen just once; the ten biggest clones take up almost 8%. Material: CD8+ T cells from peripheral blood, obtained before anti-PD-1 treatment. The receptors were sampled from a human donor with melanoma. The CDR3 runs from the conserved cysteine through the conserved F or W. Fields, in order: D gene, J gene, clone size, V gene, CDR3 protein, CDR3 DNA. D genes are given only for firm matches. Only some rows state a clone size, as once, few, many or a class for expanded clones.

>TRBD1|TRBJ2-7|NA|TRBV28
CASSFRSTGIYEQYF
TGTGCCAGCAGTTTTCGTTCGACAGGGATCTACGAGCAGTACTTC
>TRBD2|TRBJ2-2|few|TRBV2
CASRGTSGANTGELFF
TGTGCCAGCAGGGGAACTAGCGGGGCTAACACCGGGGAGCTGTTTTTT
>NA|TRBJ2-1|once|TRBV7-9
CASSPEYNEQFF
TGTGCCAGCAGCCCCGAGTACAATGAGCAGTTCTTC
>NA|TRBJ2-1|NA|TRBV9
CASSPLVGGNEQFF
TGTGCCAGCAGCCCCCTAGTAGGGGGGAATGAGCAGTTCTTC
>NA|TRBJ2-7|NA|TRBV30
CAWSVGGSYEQYF
TGTGCCTGGAGTGTGGGGGGCTCCTACGAGCAGTACTTC
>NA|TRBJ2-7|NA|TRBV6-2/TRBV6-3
CASSYNYEQYF
TGTGCCAGCAGTTACAACTACGAGCAGTACTTC
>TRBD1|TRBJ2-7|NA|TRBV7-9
CASSKPGQGTYEQYF
TGTGCCAGCAGCAAGCCGGGACAGGGAACCTACGAGCAGTACTTC
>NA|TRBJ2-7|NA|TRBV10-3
CAIRNSYEQYF
TGTGCCATCAGAAACTCCTACGAGCAGTACTTC
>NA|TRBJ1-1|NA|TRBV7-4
CASSNRDTLPLNTEAFF
TGTGCCAGCAGCAACCGGGACACACTACCCCTGAACACTGAAGCTTTCTTT
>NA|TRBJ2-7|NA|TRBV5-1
CASSLRRAGYEQYF
TGCGCCAGCAGCTTGCGGCGGGCAGGTTACGAGCAGTACTTC
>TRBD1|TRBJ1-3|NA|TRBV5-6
CASRQGAGNTIYF
TGTGCCAGCCGACAGGGGGCTGGAAACACCATATATTTT
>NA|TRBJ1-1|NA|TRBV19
CASSDREAFF
TGTGCCAGTAGTGACCGTGAAGCTTTCTTT
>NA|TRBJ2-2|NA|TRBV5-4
CASRARDTGELFF
TGTGCCAGCAGGGCCCGGGACACCGGGGAGCTGTTTTTT
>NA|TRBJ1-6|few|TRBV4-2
CASSQGGAATPLHF
TGTGCCAGCAGCCAAGGGGGTGCCGCGACACCCCTCCACTTT
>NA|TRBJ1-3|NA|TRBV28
CASSSLGSGNTIYF
TGTGCCAGCAGTTCCCTCGGCTCTGGAAACACCATATATTTT
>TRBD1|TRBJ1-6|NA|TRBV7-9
CASCYTSGGAGSPLHF
TGTGCCAGCTGTTATACCTCAGGGGGCGCAGGTTCACCCCTCCACTTT
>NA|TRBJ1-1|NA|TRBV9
CASSVSSGNTEAFF
TGTGCCAGCAGCGTAAGCAGTGGGAACACTGAAGCTTTCTTT
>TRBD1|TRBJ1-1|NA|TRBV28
CASSSLLKGAGNTEAFF
TGTGCCAGCAGTTCTCTCCTTAAGGGGGCGGGTAACACTGAAGCTTTCTTT
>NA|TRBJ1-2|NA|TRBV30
CAWSGNRGANYGYTF
TGTGCCTGGAGTGGGAACCGGGGGGCTAACTATGGCTACACCTTC
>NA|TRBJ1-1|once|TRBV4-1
CASSQDRAPNTEAFF
TGCGCCAGCAGCCAAGATAGGGCCCCGAACACTGAAGCTTTCTTT
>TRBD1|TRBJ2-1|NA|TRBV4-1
CASSQEGQSNEQFF
TGCGCCAGCAGCCAAGAGGGACAGAGCAATGAGCAGTTCTTC
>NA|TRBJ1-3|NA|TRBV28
CASRSASMNSGNTIYF
TGTGCCAGCCGCAGTGCCTCTATGAACTCTGGAAACACCATATATTTT
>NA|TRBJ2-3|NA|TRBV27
CASSARPGTDTQYF
TGTGCCAGCAGTGCCCGCCCCGGGACAGATACGCAGTATTTT
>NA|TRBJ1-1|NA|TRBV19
CASSMGQGTEAFF
TGTGCCAGTAGTATGGGGCAAGGCACTGAAGCTTTCTTT
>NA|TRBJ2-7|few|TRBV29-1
CSVESGQGGPYEQYF
TGCAGCGTTGAAAGTGGTCAGGGGGGCCCCTACGAGCAGTACTTC
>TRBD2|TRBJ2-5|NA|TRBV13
CASSPGTSGAFETQYF
TGTGCCAGCAGCCCCGGGACTAGCGGGGCGTTTGAGACCCAGTACTTC
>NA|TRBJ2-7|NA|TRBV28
CASSFKGNEQYF
TGTGCCAGCAGTTTTAAAGGGAACGAGCAGTACTTC
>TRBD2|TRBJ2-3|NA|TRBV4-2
CASSQEASGGTDTQYF
TGTGCCAGCAGCCAAGAGGCTAGCGGGGGCACAGATACGCAGTATTTT
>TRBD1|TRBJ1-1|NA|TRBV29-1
CSVSTSRGGFF
TGCAGCGTTTCCACGAGCAGGGGGGGTTTCTTT
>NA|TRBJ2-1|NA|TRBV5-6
CASFLFGERDNEQFF
TGTGCCAGCTTTCTTTTCGGGGAGAGGGACAATGAGCAGTTCTTC
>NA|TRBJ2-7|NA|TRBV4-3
CASSQDVYSFDEQYF
TGCGCCAGCAGCCAAGATGTATACAGCTTCGACGAGCAGTACTTC
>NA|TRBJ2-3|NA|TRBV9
CASSVNQGRPSDTQYF
TGTGCCAGCAGCGTTAACCAGGGGCGCCCCTCGGATACGCAGTATTTT
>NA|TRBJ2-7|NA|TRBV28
CASSLEIKGRYEQYF
TGTGCCAGCAGTTTGGAGATCAAGGGGCGTTACGAGCAGTACTTC
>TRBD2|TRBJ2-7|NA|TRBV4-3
CASSQATSGFYEQYF
TGCGCCAGCAGCCAAGCTACTAGCGGGTTTTACGAGCAGTACTTC
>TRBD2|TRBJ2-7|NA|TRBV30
CAWSFGSGGAYEQYF
TGTGCCTGGAGTTTCGGGAGCGGGGGTGCCTACGAGCAGTACTTC
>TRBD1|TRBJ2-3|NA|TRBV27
CASSLGTGTDTQYF
TGTGCCAGCAGTCTCGGGACAGGCACAGATACGCAGTATTTT
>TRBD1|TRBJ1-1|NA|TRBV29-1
CSGCRQGKTEAFF
TGCAGCGGCTGTAGACAGGGGAAGACTGAAGCTTTCTTT
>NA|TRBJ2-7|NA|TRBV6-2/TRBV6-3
CASSYGDSSYEQYF
TGTGCCAGCAGTTACGGCGACAGCTCCTACGAGCAGTACTTC
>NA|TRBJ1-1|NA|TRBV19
CASSDSGLLNTEAFF
TGTGCCAGTAGTGACTCGGGACTCTTGAACACTGAAGCTTTCTTT
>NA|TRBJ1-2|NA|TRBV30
CAWSRAGTDGYTF
TGTGCCTGGTCGCGGGCCGGGACGGATGGCTACACCTTC
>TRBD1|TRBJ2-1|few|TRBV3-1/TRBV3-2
CASSQEEGTGPYNEQFF
TGTGCCAGCAGCCAAGAGGAAGGGACAGGGCCCTACAATGAGCAGTTCTTC
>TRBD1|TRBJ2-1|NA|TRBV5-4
CASSYLDRGMVEQFF
TGTGCCAGCAGCTACCTGGACAGGGGGATGGTTGAGCAGTTCTTC
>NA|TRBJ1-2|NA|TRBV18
CASSLEGANYGYTF
TGTGCCAGCTCACTGGAGGGGGCTAACTATGGCTACACCTTC
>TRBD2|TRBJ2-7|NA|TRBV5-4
CASSLFASGGSYEQYF
TGTGCCAGCAGCTTGTTCGCTAGCGGGGGATCCTACGAGCAGTACTTC
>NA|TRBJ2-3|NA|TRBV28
CASSVVSTDTQYF
TGTGCCAGCAGTGTAGTTAGCACAGATACGCAGTATTTT
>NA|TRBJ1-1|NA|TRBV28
CASSFKNTEAFF
TGTGCCAGCAGTTTCAAGAACACTGAAGCTTTCTTT
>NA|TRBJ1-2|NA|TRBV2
CASSKTTTYGYTF
TGTGCCAGCAGTAAGACAACCACCTATGGCTACACCTTC
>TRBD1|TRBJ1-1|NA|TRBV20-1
CSARQGEAFF
TGCAGTGCCAGACAGGGGGAAGCTTTCTTT
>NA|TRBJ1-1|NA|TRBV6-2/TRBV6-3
CASSVGTANTEAFF
TGTGCCAGCAGTGTCGGGACGGCAAACACTGAAGCTTTCTTT
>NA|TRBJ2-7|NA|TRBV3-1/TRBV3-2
CASSQGSGAPGYEQYF
TGTGCCAGCAGCCAAGGTTCAGGGGCGCCAGGCTACGAGCAGTACTTC
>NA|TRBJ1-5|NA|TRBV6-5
CASSYSSSKPQHF
TGTGCCAGCAGTTACTCTTCGAGTAAGCCCCAGCATTTT
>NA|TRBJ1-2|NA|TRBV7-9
CASSSPTAYGYTF
TGTGCCAGCAGCTCCCCGACAGCGTATGGCTACACCTTC
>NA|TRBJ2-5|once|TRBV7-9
CASSSRLAGETQYF
TGTGCCAGCAGCTCCCGCCTAGCCGGGGAGACCCAGTACTTC
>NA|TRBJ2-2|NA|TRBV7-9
CASTVGSGELFF
TGTGCCAGCACGGTCGGGTCGGGGGAGCTGTTTTTT
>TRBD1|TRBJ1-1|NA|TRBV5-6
CASSLGTGWGTEAFF
TGTGCCAGCAGCTTGGGGACAGGGTGGGGCACTGAAGCTTTCTTT
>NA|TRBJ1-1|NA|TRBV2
CASSDAWQALWGMNTEAFF
TGTGCCAGCAGTGATGCTTGGCAGGCTCTTTGGGGCATGAACACTGAAGCTTTCTTT
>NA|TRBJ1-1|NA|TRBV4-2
CASSQDPGMNTEAFF
TGTGCCAGCAGCCAAGATCCAGGGATGAACACTGAAGCTTTCTTT
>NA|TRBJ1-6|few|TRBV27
CASSPTGPIPPSPLHF
TGTGCCAGCAGCCCCACAGGGCCAATCCCCCCCTCACCCCTCCACTTT
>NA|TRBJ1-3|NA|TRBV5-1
CASSPENSGNTIYF
TGCGCCAGCAGCCCTGAGAACTCTGGAAACACCATATATTTT
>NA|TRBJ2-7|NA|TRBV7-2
CASSSFSYEQYF
TGTGCCAGCAGCTCTTTCTCCTACGAGCAGTACTTC